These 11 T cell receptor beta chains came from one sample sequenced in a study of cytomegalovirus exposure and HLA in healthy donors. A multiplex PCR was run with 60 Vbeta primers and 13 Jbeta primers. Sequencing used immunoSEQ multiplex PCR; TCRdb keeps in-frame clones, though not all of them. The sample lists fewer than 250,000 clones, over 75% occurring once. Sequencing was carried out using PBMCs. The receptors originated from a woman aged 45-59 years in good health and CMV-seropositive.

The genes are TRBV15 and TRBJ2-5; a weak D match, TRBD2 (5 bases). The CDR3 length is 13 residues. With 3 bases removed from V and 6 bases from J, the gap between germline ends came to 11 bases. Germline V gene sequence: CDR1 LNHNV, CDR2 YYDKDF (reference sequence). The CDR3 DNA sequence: TGTGCCACCAGCAGCCGGGGATGGCAGACCCAGTACTTC. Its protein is CATSSRGWQTQYF.

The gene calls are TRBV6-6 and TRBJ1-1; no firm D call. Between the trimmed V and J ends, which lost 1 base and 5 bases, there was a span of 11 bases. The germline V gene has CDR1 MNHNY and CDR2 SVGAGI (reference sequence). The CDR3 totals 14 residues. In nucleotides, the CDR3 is TGTGCCAGCAGTTACTTGAACAGAAATACTGAAGCTTTCTTT. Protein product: CASSYLNRNTEAFF.

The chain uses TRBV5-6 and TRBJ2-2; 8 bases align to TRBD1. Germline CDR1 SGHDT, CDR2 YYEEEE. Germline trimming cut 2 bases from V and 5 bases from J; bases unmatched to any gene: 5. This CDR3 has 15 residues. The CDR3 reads CASSLMDRATGELFF. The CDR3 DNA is TGTGCCAGCAGCTTAATGGACAGGGCTACCGGGGAGCTGTTTTTT.

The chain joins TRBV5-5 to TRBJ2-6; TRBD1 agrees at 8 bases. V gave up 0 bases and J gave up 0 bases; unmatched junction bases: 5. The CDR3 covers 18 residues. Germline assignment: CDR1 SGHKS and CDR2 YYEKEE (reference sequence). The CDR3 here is CASSLVGQGGSGANVLTF. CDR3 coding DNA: TGTGCCAGCAGCTTGGTAGGACAGGGAGGCTCTGGGGCCAACGTCCTGACTTTC.

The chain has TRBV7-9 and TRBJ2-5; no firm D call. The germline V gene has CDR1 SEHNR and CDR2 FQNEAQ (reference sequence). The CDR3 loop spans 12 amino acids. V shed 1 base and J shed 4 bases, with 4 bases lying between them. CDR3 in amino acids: CASSLVSETQYF. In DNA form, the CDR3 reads TGTGCCAGCAGCTTAGTATCAGAGACCCAGTACTTC.

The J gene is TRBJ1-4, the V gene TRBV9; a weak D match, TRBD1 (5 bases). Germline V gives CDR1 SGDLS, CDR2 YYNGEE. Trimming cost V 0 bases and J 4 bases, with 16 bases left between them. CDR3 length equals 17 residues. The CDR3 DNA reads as TGTGCCAGCAGCGTAGGGGGGGTCGCGGAGTATAATGAAAAACTGTTTTTT. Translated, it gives CASSVGGVAEYNEKLFF.

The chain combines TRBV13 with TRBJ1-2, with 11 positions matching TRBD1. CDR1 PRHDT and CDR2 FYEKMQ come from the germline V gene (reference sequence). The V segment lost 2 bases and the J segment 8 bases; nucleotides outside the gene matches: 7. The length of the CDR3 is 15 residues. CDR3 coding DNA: TGTGCCAGCAGCTTACGGACAGGGGGCAATGAGGGCTACACCTTC. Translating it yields CASSLRTGGNEGYTF.

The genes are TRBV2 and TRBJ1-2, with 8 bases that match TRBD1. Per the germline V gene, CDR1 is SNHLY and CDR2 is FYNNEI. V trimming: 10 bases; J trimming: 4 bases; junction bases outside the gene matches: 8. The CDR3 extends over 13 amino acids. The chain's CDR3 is CANMDREGYGYTF. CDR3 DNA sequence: TGTGCCAACATGGACAGGGAGGGCTATGGCTACACCTTC. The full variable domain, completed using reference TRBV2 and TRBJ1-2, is EPEVTQTPSHQVTQMGQEVILRCVPISNHLYFYWYRQILGQKVEFLVSFYNNEISEKSEIFDDQFSVERPDGSNFTLKIRSTKLEDSAMYFCANMDREGYGYTFGSGTRLTVV.

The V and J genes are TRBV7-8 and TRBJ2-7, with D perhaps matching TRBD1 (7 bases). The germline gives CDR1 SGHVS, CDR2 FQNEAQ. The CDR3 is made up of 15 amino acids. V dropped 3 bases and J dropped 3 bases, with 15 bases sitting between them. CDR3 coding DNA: TGTGCCAGCAGCTTCAGGGGGGCGCTTCTCTACGAGCAGTACTTC. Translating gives CASSFRGALLYEQYF.

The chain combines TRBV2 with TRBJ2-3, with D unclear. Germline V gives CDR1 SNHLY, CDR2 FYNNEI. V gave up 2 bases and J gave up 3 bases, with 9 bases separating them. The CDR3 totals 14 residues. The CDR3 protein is CASSESLVTDTQYF. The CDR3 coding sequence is TGTGCCAGCAGTGAATCCCTAGTAACAGATACGCAGTATTTT.

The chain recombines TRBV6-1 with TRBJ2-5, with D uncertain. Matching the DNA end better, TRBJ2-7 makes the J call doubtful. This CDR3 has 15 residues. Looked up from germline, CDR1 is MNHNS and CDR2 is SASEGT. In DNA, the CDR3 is TGTGCCAGCAGTCCAAGCAGCGATCTGATCGACGAGCAGTACTTC. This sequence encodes CASSPSSDLIDEQYF.